The following is a T cell receptor (beta chain) sequence with its context. Its antigen is as yet unknown. The people who gave samples were healthy Caucasians from Russia, aged about 6 to 100. With each sample, at least 5 micrograms of total RNA were extracted. A second about 6 to 11 cycle PCR used barcoded and J-beta primers. TCRdb reanalysed the 5' RACE reads using MiXCR and keeps one entry per CDR3 protein. This table holds 600,000 to 650,000 distinct CDR3 sequences, around three fifths found once. This record comes from a study of blood T cells in healthy people across ages. Whole-study context: Per every two T cells, about one barcoded beta molecule was captured by template switching. Findings of the study overall: Fewer expanded clones and more diversity marked long-lived versus aged donors.

CDR1 MNHEY and CDR2 SVGEGT come from the germline V gene. The CDR3 has 16 amino acids. Trimming took 5 bases from V and 2 from J; bases not matched to a gene: 11. The material sequenced was blood. The TCR originated in a man in his 60s in good health. This chain joins TRBV6-2 or TRBV6-3 and TRBJ2-7; TRBD1 aligns across 8 bases. The CDR3 reads CASSRPSGGLAYEQYF. CDR3 sequence (DNA): TGTGCCAGCAGTCGCCCTTCAGGGGGCCTGGCCTACGAGCAGTACTTC.